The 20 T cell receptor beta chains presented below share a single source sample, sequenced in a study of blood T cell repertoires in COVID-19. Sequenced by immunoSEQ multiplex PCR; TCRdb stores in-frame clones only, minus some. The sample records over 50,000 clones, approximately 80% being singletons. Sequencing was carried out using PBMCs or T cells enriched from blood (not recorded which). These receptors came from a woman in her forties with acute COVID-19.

DNA for the CDR3: TGCAGCGTCCTAAGCGGGACACTTTACAATGAGCAGTTCTTC. As protein: CSVLSGTLYNEQFF. The chain links TRBV29-1 to TRBJ2-1, with a possible D match to TRBD2 (7 bases). Trimming took off 6 bases at V and 4 bases at J, with 16 bases between the two ends. The CDR3 covers 14 residues. Germline CDR1 is SQVTM and CDR2 is ANQGSEA.

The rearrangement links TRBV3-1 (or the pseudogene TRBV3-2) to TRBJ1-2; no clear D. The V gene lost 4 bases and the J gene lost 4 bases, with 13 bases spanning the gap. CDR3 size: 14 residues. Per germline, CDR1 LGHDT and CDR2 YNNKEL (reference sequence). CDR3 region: CASSPGVPVYGYTF. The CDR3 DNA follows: TGTGCCAGCAGCCCGGGAGTCCCGGTCTATGGCTACACCTTC.

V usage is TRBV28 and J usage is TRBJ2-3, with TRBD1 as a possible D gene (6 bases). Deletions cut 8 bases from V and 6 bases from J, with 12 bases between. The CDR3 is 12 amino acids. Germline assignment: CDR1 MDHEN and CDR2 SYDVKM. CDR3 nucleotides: TGTGCCAGCGGCCCAGGGGTGGATACGCAGTATTTT. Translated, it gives CASGPGVDTQYF.

In DNA, the CDR3 is TGTGCCAGCAGCTCCGGAGGGGACCCAAGGTATGGCTACACCTTC. As protein: CASSSGGDPRYGYTF. The chain links TRBV11-2 to TRBJ1-2; D possibly corresponds to TRBD1 (5 bases). V dropped 4 bases and J dropped 5 bases, with 17 bases sitting between them. The CDR3 is 15 residues long. Germline assignment: CDR1 SGHAT and CDR2 FQNNGV.

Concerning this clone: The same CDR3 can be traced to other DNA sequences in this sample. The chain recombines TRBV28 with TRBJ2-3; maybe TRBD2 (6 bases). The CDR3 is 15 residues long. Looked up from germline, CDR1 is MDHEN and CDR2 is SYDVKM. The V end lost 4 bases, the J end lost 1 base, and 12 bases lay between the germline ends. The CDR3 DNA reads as TGTGCCAGCAGTTCGCGGCGGGGCGGCACAGATACGCAGTATTTT. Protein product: CASSSRRGGTDTQYF.

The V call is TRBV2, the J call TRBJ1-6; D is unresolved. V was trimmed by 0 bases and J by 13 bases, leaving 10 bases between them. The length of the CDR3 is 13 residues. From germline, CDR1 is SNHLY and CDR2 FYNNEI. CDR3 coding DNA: TGTGCCAGCAGTGAAGCGCGCGGAGGCCCCCTCCACTTT. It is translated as CASSEARGGPLHF.

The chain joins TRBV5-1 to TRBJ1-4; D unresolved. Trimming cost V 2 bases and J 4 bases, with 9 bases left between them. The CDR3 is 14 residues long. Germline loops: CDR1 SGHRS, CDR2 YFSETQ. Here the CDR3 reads CASSLTVNNEKLFF. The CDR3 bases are TGCGCCAGCAGCTTAACAGTCAATAATGAAAAACTGTTTTTT. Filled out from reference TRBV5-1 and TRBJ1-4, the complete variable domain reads KAGVTQTPRYLIKTRGQQVTLSCSPISGHRSVSWYQQTPGQGLQFLFEYFSETQRNKGNFPGRFSGRQFSNSRSEMNVSTLELGDSALYLCASSLTVNNEKLFFGSGTQLSVL.

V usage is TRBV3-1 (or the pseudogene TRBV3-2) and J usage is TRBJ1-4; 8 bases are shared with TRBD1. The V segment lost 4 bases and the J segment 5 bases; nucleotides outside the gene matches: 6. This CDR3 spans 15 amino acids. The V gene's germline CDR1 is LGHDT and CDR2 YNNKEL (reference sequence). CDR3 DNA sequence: TGTGCCAGCAGCCCACCGGGACAGGCGAATGAAAAACTGTTTTTT. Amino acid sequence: CASSPPGQANEKLFF.

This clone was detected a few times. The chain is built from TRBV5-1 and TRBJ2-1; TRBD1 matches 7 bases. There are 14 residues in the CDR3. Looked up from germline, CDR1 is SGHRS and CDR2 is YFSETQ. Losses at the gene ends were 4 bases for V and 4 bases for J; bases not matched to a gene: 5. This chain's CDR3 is CASSIRQGYNEQFF. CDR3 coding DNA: TGCGCCAGCAGCATCCGACAGGGATACAATGAGCAGTTCTTC.

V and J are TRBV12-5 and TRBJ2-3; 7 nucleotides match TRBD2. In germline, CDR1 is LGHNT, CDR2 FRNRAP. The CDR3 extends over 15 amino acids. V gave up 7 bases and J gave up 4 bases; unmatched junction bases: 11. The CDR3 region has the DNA TGTGCTAGTGCTCCCGGGAGGTCGGGGTCAGATACGCAGTATTTT. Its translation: CASAPGRSGSDTQYF.

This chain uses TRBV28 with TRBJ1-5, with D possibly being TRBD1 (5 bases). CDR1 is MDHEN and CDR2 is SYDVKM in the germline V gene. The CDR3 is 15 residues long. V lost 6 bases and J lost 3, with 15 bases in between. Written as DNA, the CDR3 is TGTGCCAGCAGCACCAGGGTGGTGTACAATCAGCCCCAGCATTTT. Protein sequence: CASSTRVVYNQPQHF.

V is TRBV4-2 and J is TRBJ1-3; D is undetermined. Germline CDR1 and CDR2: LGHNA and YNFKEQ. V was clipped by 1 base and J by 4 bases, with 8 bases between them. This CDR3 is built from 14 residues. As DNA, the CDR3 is TGTGCCAGCAGCCAAGTGACTGAAGGAAACACCATATATTTT. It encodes CASSQVTEGNTIYF.

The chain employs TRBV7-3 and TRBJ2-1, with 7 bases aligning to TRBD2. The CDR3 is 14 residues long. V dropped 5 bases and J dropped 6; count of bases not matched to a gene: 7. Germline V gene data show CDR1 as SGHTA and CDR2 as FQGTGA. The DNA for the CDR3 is TGTGCCAGCAGCCCGGGGAGGGTTTCCAATGAGCAGTTCTTC. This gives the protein CASSPGRVSNEQFF.

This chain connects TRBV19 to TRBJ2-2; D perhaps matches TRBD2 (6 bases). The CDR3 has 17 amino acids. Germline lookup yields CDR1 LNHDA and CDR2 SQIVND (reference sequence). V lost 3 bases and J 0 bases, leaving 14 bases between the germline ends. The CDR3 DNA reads TGTGCCAGTAGTATTCGTAATAGCGGCGCGAACACCGGGGAGCTGTTTTTT. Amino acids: CASSIRNSGANTGELFF. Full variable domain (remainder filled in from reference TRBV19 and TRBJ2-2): DGGITQSPKYLFRKEGQNVTLSCEQNLNHDAMYWYRQDPGQGLRLIYYSQIVNDFQKGDIAEGYSVSREKKESFPLTVTSAQKNPTAFYLCASSIRNSGANTGELFFGEGSRLTVL.

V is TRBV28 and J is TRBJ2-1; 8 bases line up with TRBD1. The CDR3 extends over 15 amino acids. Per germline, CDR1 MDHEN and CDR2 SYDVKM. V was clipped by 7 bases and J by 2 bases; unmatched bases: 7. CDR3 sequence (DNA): TGTGCCAGCAACTTAGGGACAGGAGCCTACAATGAGCAGTTCTTC. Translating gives CASNLGTGAYNEQFF.

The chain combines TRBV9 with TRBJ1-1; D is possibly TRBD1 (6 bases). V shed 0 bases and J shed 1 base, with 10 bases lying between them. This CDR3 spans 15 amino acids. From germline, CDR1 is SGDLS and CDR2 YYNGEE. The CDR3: CASSVATGRNTEAFF. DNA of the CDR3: TGTGCCAGCAGCGTAGCTACAGGGCGGAACACTGAAGCTTTCTTT.

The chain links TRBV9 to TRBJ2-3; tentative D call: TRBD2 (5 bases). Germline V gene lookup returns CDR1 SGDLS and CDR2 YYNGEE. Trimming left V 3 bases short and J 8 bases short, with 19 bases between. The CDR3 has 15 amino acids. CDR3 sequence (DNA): TGTGCCAGCAGCGCAGGACCTGGTGTCGGGATTACGCAGTATTTT. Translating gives CASSAGPGVGITQYF. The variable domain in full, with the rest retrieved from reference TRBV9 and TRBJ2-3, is DSGVTQTPKHLITATGQRVTLRCSPRSGDLSVYWYQQSLDQGLQFLIQYYNGEERAKGNILERFSAQQFPDLHSELNLSSLELGDSALYFCASSAGPGVGITQYFGPGTRLTVL.

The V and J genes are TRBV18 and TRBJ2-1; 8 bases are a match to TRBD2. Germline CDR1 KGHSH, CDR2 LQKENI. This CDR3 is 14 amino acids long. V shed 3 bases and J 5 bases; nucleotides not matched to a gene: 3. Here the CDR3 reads CASSPQRGNNEQFF. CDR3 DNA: TGTGCCAGCTCACCTCAGCGGGGGAACAATGAGCAGTTCTTC.

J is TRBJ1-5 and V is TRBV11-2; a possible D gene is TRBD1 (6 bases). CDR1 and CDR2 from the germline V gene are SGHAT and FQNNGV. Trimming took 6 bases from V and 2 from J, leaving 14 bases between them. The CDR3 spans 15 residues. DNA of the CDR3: TGTGCCAGCAGTAAAAGGGGGGGCGGCAATCAGCCCCAGCATTTT. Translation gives CASSKRGGGNQPQHF.

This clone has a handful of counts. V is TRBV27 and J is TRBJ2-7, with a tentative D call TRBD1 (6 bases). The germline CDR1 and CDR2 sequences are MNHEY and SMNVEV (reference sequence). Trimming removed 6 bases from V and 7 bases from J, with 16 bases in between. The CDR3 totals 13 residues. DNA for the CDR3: TGTGCCAGCAGATGGACAGTGTCGGGTGAGCAGTACGTC. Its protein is CASRWTVSGEQYV.